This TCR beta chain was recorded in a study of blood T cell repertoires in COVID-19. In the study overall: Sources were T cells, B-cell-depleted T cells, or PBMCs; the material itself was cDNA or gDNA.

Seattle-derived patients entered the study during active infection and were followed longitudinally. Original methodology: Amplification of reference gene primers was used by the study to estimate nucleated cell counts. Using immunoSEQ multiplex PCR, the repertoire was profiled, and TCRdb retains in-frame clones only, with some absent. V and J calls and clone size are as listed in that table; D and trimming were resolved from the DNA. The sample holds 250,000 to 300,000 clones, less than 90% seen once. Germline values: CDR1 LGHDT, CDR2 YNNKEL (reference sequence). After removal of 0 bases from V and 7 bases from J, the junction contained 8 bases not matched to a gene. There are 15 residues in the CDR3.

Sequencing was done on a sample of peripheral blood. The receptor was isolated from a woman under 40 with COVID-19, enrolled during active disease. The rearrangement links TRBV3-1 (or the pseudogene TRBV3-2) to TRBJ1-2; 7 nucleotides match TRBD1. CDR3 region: CASSQDPNYRGGYTF. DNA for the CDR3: TGTGCCAGCAGCCAAGACCCTAACTACAGGGGTGGCTACACCTTC.